This T cell receptor beta chain emerged from a study of blood T cell repertoires in COVID-19 (dated by TCRdb to about 2020). Notes on the research overall: Samples covering the acute and convalescent phases of COVID-19 were provided by collaborators in the United States, Italy and Spain. The prospective study material was composed of cDNA or gDNA derived from T cells, B-cell-depleted T cells, or PBMCs. Deeply sampled blood TCRbeta repertoires from subjects exposed to, actively infected with, or recovered from COVID-19 were included in the dataset. The repertoires were released in a freely available public database intended as a resource for research on the immune response to SARS-CoV-2. The samples were drawn from two sources: the first 160 participants of the ongoing ImmuneRACE study, and fewer than 1,500 subjects contributed by 6 global collaborators. A de-identified subject ID, COVID-19 status, age in years and sex were almost always included in the sample metadata. Where available, HLA class I and class II types were taken from metadata supplied by the sample provider and were not determined by assay-based typing. Study-level results and caveats: The quantity of clinical and demographic metadata differed by source and by participant and was supplied without curation.

The CDR3, cysteine through phenylalanine, is 16 amino acids long. The sequence is cut down to CDR3 DNA, 48 bases in frame from base 1. V trim: 4 bases; J trim: 2 bases; unmatched bases: 6. CDR1 and CDR2, per the germline V gene, are MNHEY and SVGAGI. TCRbeta CDR3 regions were amplified from genomic DNA by means of the immunoSEQ Assay, a bias-controlled multiplex PCR. Turning to the authors' computational methods: Within the assay, amplification of reference gene primers was used to estimate how many nucleated cells each sample contained. Sequence reads were collapsed and filtered to measure the absolute abundance of every unique TCRbeta CDR3 rearrangement. For each sample, productive Simpson clonality was calculated as the square root of Simpson's diversity index over productive rearrangements. TCRdb's version of the immuneACCESS table is confined to in-frame rearrangements and falls short of the full clone set. An unresolved V gene accounts for under half of the shortfall where checked; the remainder is of unknown origin. V and J calls and clone size come straight from that table; D and trimming were deduced from the DNA. Counted in this sample were about 200,000 clones; 80% of them appeared once. 4.5% to 7% of the sample comes from the top ten.

With respect to this clone: Its antigen is still unknown. The record has no base qualities; no much larger clone is one base away.

The collaborating institutions used their own protocols to collect whole blood in K2EDTA tubes. For TCRbeta analysis, collaborators shipped samples in one of three forms: frozen whole blood, isolated PBMCs, or DNA extracted from either of those sample types. Sequencing was done on a sample of peripheral blood. The sequence derives from an older woman with acute or convalescent COVID-19. This chain is built from TRBV6-5 and TRBJ2-7, and 12 junction bases match TRBD2. The sequenced DNA: TGTGCCAGCAGTTCTCCTCTAGCGGGAGGGGCCTACGAGCAGTACTTC. This gives the protein CASSSPLAGGAYEQYF.